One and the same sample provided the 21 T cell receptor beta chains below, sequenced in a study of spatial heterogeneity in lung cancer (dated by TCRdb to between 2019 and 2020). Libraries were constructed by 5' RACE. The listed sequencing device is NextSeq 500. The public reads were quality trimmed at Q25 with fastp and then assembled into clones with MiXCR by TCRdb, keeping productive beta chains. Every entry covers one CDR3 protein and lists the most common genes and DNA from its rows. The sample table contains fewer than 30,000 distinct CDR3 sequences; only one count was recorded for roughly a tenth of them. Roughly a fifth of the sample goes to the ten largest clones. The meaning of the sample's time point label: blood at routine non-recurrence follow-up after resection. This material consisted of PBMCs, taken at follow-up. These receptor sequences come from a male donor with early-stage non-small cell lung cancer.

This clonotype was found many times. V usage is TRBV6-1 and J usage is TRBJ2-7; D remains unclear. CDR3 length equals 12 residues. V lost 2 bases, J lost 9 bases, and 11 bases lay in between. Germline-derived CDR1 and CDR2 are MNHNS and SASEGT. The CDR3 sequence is CASSESVHVQYF. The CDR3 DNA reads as TGTGCCAGCAGTGAAAGCGTACATGTGCAGTACTTC.

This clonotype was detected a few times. The CDR3 bases are TGCAGCGTTGAGATTTCCTACAATGAGCAGTTCTTC. Encoded protein: CSVEISYNEQFF. This sequence joins TRBV29-1 and TRBJ2-1; D remains unclear. This CDR3 has 12 residues. Looked up from germline, CDR1 is SQVTM and CDR2 is ANQGSEA. Trimming pared 3 bases from V and 1 base from J, leaving 4 bases between.

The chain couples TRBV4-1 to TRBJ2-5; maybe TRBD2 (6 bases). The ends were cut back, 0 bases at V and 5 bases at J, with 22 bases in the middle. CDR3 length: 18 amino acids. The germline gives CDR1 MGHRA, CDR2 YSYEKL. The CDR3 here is CASSQDFYTGTRGETQYF. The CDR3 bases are TGCGCCAGCAGCCAAGATTTCTATACCGGGACCCGGGGGGAGACCCAGTACTTC.

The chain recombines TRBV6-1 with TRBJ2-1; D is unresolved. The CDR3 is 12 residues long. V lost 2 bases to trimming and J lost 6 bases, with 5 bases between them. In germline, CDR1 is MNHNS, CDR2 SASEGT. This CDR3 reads CASSESLNEQFF. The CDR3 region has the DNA TGTGCCAGCAGTGAATCGCTCAATGAGCAGTTCTTC.

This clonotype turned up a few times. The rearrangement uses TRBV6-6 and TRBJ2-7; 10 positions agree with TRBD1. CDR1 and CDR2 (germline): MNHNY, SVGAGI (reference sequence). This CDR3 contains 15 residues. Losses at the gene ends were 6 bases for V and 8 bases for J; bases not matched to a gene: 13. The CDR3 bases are TGTGCCAGCAGGACAGGGGGCTCTCCTCCTACGAAGCAGTACTTC. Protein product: CASRTGGSPPTKQYF.

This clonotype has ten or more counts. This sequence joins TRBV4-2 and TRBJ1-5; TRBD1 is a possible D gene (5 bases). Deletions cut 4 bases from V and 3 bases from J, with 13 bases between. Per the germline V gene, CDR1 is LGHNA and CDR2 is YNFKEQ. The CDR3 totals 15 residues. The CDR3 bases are TGTGCCAGCAGCCCTGAAGACAGTACCAATCAGCCCCAGCATTTT. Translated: CASSPEDSTNQPQHF.

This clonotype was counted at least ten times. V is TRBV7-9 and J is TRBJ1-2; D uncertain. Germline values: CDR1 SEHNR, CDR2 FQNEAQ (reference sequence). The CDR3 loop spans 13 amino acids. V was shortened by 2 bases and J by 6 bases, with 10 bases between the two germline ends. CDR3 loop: CASSLSARDGYTF. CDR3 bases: TGTGCCAGCAGCTTATCCGCCAGAGATGGCTACACCTTC.

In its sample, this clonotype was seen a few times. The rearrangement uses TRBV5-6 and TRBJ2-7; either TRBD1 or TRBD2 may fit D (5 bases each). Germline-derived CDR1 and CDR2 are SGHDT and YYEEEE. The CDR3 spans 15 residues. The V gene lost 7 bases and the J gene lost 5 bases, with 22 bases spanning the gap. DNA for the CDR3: TGTGCCAGCCTCCCCCGGGACCCCCTTCGGGACGAGCAGTACTTC. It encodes CASLPRDPLRDEQYF.

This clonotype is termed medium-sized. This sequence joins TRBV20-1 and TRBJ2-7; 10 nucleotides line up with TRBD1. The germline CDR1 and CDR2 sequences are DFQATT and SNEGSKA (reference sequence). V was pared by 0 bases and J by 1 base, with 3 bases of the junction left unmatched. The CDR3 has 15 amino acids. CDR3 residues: CSARDRTGGSYEQYF. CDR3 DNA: TGCAGTGCTAGAGATCGGACAGGGGGGTCCTACGAGCAGTACTTC.

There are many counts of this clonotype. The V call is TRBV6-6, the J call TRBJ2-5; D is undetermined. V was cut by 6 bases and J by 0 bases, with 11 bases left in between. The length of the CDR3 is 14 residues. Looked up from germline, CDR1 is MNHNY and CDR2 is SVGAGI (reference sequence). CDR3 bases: TGTGCCAGCAGACCTCCTGACTACCAAGAGACCCAGTACTTC. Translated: CASRPPDYQETQYF.

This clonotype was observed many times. In DNA, the CDR3 is TGTGCCAGCAGCTTACAGCCTGGGACAGGGGGAAGGAATGAGCAGTTCTTC. Protein sequence: CASSLQPGTGGRNEQFF. This chain links TRBV7-2 with TRBJ2-1; 11 bases agree with TRBD1. Germline CDR1 is SGHTA and CDR2 is FQGNSA. The CDR3 is 17 amino acids. V was pared by 2 bases and J by 7 bases, with 10 bases of the junction left unmatched. The complete variable domain, with remaining parts taken from reference TRBV7-2 and TRBJ2-1, reads GAGVSQSPSNKVTEKGKDVELRCDPISGHTALYWYRQSLGQGLEFLIYFQGNSAPDKSGLPSDRFSAERTGGSVSTLTIQRTQQEDSAVYLCASSLQPGTGGRNEQFFGPGTRLTVL.

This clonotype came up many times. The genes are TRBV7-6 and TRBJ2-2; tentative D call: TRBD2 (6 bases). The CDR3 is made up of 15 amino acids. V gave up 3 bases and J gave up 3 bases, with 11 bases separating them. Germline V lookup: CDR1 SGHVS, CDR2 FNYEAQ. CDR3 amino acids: CASSFGGAHTGELFF. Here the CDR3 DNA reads TGTGCCAGCAGCTTCGGCGGGGCTCACACCGGGGAGCTGTTTTTT.

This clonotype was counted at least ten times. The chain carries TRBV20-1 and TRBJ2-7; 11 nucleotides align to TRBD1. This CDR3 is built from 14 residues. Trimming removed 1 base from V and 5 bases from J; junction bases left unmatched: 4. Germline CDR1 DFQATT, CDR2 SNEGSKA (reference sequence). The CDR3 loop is CSARVVGQGDEQYF. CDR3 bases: TGCAGTGCTAGAGTGGTGGGACAGGGGGACGAGCAGTACTTC.

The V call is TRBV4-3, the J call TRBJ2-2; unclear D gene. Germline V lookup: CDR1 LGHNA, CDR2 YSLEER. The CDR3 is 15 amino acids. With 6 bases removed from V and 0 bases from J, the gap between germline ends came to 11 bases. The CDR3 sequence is CASRLSTTNTGELFF. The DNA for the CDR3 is TGCGCCAGCAGACTCTCTACAACGAACACCGGGGAGCTGTTTTTT.

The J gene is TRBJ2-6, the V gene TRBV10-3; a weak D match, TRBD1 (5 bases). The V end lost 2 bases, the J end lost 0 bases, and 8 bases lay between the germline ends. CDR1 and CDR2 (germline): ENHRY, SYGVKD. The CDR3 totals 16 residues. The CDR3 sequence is CAISEQGSSGANVLTF. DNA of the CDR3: TGTGCCATCAGTGAGCAGGGTTCCTCTGGGGCCAACGTCCTGACTTTC.

CDR3: CATLGRGTNEKLFF. The CDR3, as DNA: TGTGCCACTCTCGGTAGGGGGACTAATGAAAAACTGTTTTTT. The chain carries TRBV28 and TRBJ1-4, with TRBD1 as a possible D gene (6 bases). The germline V gene has CDR1 MDHEN and CDR2 SYDVKM. V was cut by 10 bases and J by 2 bases, with 14 bases left in between. This CDR3 comprises 14 residues.

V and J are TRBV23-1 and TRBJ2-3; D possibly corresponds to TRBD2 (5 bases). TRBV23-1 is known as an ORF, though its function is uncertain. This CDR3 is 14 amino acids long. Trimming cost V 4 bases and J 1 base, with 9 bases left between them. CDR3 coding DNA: TGCGCCAGCAGTCCCTCGCGGGGCACAGATACGCAGTATTTT. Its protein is CASSPSRGTDTQYF.

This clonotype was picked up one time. The CDR3 bases are TGTGCCAGCAGTTTAGAGGGACGGTCTTACGAGCAGTACTTC. Translating gives CASSLEGRSYEQYF. The chain couples TRBV27 to TRBJ2-7, with D tentatively TRBD1 or TRBD2 (5 bases each). CDR3 length: 14 residues. CDR1 is MNHEY and CDR2 is SMNVEV in the germline V gene (reference sequence). V was trimmed by 2 bases and J by 4 bases, leaving 12 bases between them.

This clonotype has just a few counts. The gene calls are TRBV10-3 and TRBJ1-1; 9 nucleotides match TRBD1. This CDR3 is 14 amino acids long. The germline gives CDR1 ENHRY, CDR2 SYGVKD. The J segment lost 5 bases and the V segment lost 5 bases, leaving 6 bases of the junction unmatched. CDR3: CAISSGQGLTEAFF. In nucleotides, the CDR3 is TGTGCCATCAGTTCTGGACAGGGGTTGACTGAAGCTTTCTTT.

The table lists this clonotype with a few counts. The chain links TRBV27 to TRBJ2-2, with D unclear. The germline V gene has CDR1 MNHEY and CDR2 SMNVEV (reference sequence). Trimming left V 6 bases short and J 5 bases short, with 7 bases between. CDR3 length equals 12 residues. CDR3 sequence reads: CASSGFTGELFF. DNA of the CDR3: TGTGCCAGCAGCGGTTTTACCGGGGAGCTGTTTTTT.

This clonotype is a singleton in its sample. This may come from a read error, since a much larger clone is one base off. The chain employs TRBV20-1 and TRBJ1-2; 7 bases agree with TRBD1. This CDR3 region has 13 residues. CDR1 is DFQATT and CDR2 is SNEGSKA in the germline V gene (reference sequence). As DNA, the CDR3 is TGCCGTGCTTCGACGGGACAGATACATGGCTACACCTTC. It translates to CRASTGQIHGYTF.